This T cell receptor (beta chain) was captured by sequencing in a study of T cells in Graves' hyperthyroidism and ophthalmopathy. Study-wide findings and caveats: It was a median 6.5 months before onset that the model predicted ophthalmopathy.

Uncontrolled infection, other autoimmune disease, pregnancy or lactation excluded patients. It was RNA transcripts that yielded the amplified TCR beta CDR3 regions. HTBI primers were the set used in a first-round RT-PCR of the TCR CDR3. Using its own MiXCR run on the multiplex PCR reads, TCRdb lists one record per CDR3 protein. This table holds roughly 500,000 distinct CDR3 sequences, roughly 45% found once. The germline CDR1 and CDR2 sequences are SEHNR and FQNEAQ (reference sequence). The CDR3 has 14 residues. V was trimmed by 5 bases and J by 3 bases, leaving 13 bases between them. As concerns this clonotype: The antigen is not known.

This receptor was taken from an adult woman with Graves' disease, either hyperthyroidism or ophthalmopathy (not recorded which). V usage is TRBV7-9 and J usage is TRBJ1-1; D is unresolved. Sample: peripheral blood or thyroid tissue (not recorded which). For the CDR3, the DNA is TGTGCCAGCAGCCTGGGGAGGTTTCACACTGAAGCTTTCTTT. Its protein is CASSLGRFHTEAFF.